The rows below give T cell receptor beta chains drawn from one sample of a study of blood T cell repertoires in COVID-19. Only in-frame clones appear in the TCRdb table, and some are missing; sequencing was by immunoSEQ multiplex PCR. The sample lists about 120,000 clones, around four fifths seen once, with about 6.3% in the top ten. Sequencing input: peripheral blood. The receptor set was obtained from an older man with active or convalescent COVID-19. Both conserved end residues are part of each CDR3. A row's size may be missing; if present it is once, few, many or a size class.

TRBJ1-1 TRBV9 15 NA CASSVDWQGGTEAFF
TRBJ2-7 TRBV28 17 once CASSFPTSGQGWHEQYF
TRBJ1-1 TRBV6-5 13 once CASSYSQGSEAFF
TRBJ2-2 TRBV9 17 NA CASSPGTGLQQAGELFF
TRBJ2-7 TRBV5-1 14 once CASSTSGDPGEQYF
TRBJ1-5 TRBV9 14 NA CASSGFGGAQPQHF
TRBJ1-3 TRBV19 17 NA CATCCGGGVRSGNTIYF
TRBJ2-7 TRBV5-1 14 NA CASSRDRGNEEQYF
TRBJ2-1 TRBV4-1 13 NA CASSPRLGGEQFF
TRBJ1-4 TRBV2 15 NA CASSEAPRPNEKLFF
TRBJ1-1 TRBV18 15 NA CASSSGQGSTTEAFF
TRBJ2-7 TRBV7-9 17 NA CASSKDPGQGRSYEQYF
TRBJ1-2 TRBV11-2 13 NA CASSVGQGLGYTF
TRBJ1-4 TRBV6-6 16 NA CASSKGDRVANEKLFF
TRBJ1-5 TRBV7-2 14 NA CASSLMQGNQPQHF
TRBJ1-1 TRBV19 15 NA CASSRLGQGNTEAFF
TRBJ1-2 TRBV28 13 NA CASSFETPYGYTF
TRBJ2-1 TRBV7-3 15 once CASSRGQGYYNEQFF